The rows below give T cell receptor beta chains drawn from one sample of a study of shared clonotypes between healthy human individuals. Repertoires were generated with immunoSEQ multiplex PCR, while TCRdb's copy carries only in-frame clones and drops some. The sample consists of about 2,100,000 clones, approximately 94% of them appearing once. The sequenced sample consisted of naive CD8+ T cells from PBMCs. Receptors originate from a man between 18 and 29 years old in good health. Some clones in this sample may be carry-over from other donors' samples. Each CDR3 is given with its conserved first and last residue. A D gene is named only where the DNA matches it firmly. The size of a clone is reported for some rows only, either as once, few or many, or as a class for expanded clones.

size: -; D: -; V: TRBV9; J: TRBJ1-2; DNA: TGTGCCAGCAGCGTTAGTTCAGGCGGTAACTATGGCTACACCTTC; CDR3: CASSVSSGGNYGYTF
size: -; D: -; V: TRBV19; J: TRBJ2-5; DNA: TGTGCCAGTAGTATGGGGCCGACCAAACTAGAGGGAGAGACCCAGTACTTC; CDR3: CASSMGPTKLEGETQYF
size: -; D: -; V: TRBV14; J: TRBJ1-2; DNA: TGTGCCAGCAGCCAAGAAGGCAGAGACAGTCCATTGTCTGGCTACACCTTC; CDR3: CASSQEGRDSPLSGYTF
size: -; D: -; V: TRBV11-2; J: TRBJ2-2; DNA: TGTGCCAGCAGCCATACCGGGGAGCTGTTTTTT; CDR3: CASSHTGELFF
size: -; D: TRBD2; V: TRBV4-2; J: TRBJ2-7; DNA: TGTGCCAGCAGCCAAGACGCTAGCGGGGTCACCTACGAGCAGTACTTC; CDR3: CASSQDASGVTYEQYF
size: -; D: -; V: TRBV7-2; J: TRBJ2-1; DNA: TGTGCCAGCAGCTTACTAGCTGACCGGCTCAATGAGCAGTTCTTC; CDR3: CASSLLADRLNEQFF
size: few; D: -; V: TRBV19; J: TRBJ2-1; DNA: TGTGCCAGTAGTCAGGGGAGCTCCTACAATGAGCAGTTCTTC; CDR3: CASSQGSSYNEQFF
size: -; D: -; V: TRBV27; J: TRBJ1-4; DNA: TGTGCCAGCAGTTCTGCGGATCAGGTTGTTTATGAAAAACTGTTTTTT; CDR3: CASSSADQVVYEKLFF
size: -; D: TRBD2; V: TRBV19; J: TRBJ2-7; DNA: TGTGCCAGTAGTACCTTAGGACTAGCGGGCTCCTACGAGCAGTACTTC; CDR3: CASSTLGLAGSYEQYF
size: -; D: TRBD1; V: TRBV13; J: TRBJ2-7; DNA: TGTGCCAGCAGCTCCGGGACAGACGAGCAGTACTTC; CDR3: CASSSGTDEQYF
size: -; D: -; V: TRBV7-2; J: TRBJ2-1; DNA: TGTGCCAGCAGCCCCCCACGGACTTACAATGAGCAGTTCTTC; CDR3: CASSPPRTYNEQFF
size: -; D: TRBD1; V: TRBV7-3; J: TRBJ2-4; DNA: TGTGCCAGCAGCATCGGGGACAGGGCGACCAAAAACATTCAGTACTTC; CDR3: CASSIGDRATKNIQYF